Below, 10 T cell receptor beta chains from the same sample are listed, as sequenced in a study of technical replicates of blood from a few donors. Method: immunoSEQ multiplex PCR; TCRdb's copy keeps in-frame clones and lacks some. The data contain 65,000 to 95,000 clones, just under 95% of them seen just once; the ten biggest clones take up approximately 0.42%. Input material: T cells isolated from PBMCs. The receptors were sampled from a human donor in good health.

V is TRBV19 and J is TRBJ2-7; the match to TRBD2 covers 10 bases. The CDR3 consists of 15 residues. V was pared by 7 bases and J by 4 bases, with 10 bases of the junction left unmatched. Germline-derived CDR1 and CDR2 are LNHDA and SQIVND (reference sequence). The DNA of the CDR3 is TGTGCCAGTACCAAAAGGGCTAGCGGGGGATACGAGCAGTACTTC. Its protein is CASTKRASGGYEQYF.

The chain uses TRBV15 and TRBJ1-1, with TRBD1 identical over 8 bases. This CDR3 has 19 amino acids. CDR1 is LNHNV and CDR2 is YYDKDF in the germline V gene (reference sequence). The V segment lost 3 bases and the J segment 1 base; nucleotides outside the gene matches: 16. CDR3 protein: CATSRARGQVPTKNTEAFF. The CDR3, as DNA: TGTGCCACCAGCAGGGCACGGGGACAGGTCCCGACGAAGAACACTGAAGCTTTCTTT. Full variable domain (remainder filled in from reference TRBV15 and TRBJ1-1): DAMVIQNPRYQVTQFGKPVTLSCSQTLNHNVMYWYQQKSSQAPKLLFHYYDKDFNNEADTPDNFQSRRPNTSFCFLDIRSPGLGDTAMYLCATSRARGQVPTKNTEAFFGQGTRLTVV.

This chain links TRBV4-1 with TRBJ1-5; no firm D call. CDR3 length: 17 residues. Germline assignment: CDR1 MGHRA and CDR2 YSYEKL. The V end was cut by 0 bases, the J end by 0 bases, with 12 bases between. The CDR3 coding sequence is TGCGCCAGCAGCCAAGAAACTGGGCGATATAGCAATCAGCCCCAGCATTTT. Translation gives CASSQETGRYSNQPQHF.

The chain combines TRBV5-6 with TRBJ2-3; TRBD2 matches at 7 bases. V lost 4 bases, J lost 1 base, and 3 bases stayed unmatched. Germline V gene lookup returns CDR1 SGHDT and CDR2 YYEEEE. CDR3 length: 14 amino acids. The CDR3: CASSATSGTDTQYF. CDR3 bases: TGTGCCAGCAGCGCCACTAGCGGCACAGATACGCAGTATTTT.

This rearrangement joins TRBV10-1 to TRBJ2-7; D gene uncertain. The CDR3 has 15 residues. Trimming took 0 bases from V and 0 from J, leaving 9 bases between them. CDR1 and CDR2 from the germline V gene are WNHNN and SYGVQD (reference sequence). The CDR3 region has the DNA TGCGCCAGCAGTGAGTCCGGCGCTAGCTCCTACGAGCAGTACTTC. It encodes CASSESGASSYEQYF.

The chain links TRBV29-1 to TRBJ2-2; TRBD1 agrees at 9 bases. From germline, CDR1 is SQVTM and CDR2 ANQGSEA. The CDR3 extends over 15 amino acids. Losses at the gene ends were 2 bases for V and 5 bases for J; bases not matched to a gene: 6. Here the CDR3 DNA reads TGCAGCGTTGAAAAAGGGGACAGGGCGACCGGGGAGCTGTTTTTT. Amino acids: CSVEKGDRATGELFF.

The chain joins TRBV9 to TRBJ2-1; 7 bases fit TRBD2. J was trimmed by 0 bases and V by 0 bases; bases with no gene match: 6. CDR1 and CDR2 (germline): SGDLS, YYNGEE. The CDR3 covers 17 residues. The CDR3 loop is CASSVGGGATSYNEQFF. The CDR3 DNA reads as TGTGCCAGCAGCGTAGGCGGGGGAGCGACCTCCTACAATGAGCAGTTCTTC.

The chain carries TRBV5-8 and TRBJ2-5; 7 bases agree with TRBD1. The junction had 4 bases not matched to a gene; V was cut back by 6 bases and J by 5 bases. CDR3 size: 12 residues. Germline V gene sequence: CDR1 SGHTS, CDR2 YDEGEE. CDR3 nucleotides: TGTGCCAGCAAGACAGGGCGGGAGACCCAGTACTTC. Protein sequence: CASKTGRETQYF.

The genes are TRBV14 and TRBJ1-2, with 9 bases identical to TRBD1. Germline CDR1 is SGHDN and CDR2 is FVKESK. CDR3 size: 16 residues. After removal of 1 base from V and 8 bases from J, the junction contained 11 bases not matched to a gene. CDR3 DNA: TGTGCCAGCAGCCAAGTGGGACCGGGACAGGGTCGGGGCTACACCTTC. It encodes CASSQVGPGQGRGYTF.

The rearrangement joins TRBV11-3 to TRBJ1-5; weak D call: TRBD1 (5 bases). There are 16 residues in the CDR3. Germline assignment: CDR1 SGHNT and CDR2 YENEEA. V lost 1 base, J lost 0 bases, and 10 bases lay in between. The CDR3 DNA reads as TGTGCCAGCAGCTTAGTCCCGCAGGGTAGCAATCAGCCCCAGCATTTT. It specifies CASSLVPQGSNQPQHF.